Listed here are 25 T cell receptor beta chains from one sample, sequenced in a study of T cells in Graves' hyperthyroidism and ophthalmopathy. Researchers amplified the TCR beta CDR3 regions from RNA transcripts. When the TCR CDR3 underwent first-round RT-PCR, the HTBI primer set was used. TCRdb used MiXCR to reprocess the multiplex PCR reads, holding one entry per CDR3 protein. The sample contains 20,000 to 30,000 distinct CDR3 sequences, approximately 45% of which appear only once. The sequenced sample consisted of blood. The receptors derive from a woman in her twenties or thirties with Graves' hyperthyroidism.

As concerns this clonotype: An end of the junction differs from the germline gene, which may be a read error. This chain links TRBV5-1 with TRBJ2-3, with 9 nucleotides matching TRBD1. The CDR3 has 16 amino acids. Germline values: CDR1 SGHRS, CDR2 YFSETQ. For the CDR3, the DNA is TGCGCCAGCGGCTTGGCAAGGACAGGGGGCACAGATACGCAGTATTTT. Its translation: CASGLARTGGTDTQYF.

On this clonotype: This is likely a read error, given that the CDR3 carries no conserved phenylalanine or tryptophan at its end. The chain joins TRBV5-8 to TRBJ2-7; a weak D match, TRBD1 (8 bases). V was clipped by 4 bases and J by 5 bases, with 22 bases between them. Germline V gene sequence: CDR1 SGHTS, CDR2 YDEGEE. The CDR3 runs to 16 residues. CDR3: CASSLRTGRGTDEQYL. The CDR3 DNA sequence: TGTGCCAGCAGCCTACGGACAGGGCGGGGGACGGACGAGCAGTACCTC.

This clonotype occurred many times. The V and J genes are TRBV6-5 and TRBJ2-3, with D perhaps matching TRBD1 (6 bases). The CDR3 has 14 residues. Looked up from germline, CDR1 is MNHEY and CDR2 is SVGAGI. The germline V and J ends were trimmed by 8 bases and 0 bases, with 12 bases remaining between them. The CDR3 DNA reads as TGTGCCAGCGGTAGACAGGACAGCACAGATACGCAGTATTTT. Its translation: CASGRQDSTDTQYF.

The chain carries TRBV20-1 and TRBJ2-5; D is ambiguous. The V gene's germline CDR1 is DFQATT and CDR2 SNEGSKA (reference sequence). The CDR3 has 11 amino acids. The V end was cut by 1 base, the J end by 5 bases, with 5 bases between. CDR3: CSARVLETQYF. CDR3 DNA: TGCAGTGCTAGAGTTTTGGAGACCCAGTACTTC.

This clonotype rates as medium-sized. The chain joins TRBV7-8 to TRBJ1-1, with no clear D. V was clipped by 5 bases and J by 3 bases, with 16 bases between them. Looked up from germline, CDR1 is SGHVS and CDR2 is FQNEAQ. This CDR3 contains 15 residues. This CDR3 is CASSPFGVGDTEAFF. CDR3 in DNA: TGTGCCAGCAGCCCTTTTGGGGTCGGGGACACTGAAGCTTTCTTT. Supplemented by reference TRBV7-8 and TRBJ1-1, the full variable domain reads GAGVSQSPRYKVAKRGQDVALRCDPISGHVSLFWYQQALGQGPEFLTYFQNEAQLDKSGLPSDRFFAERPEGSVSTLKIQRTQQEDSAVYLCASSPFGVGDTEAFFGQGTRLTVV.

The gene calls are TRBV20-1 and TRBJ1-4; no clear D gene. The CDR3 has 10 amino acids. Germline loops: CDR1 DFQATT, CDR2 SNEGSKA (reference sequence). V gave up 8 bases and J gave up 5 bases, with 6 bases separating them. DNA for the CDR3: TGCAGTCCGCGGAATGAAAAACTGTTTTTT. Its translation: CSPRNEKLFF.

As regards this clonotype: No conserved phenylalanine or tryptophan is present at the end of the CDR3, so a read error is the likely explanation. In DNA form, the CDR3 reads TGCAGTGCTGGACAGTCGCGGGGAGGCCTCGGGGAGCTGTTTTCT. This encodes CSAGQSRGGLGELFS. This chain links TRBV20-1 with TRBJ2-2; D tentatively reads TRBD1 or TRBD2 (6 bases each). The germline CDR1 and CDR2 sequences are DFQATT and SNEGSKA (reference sequence). The CDR3 contains 15 residues. The V gene lost 5 bases and the J gene lost 7 bases, with 20 bases spanning the gap.

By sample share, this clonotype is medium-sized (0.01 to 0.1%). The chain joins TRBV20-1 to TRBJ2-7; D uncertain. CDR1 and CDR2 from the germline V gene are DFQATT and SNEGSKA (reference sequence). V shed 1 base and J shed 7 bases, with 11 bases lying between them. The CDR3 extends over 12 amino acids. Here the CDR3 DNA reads TGCAGTGCTAGAGTGAGAAAGCAAGAGCAGTACTTC. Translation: CSARVRKQEQYF.

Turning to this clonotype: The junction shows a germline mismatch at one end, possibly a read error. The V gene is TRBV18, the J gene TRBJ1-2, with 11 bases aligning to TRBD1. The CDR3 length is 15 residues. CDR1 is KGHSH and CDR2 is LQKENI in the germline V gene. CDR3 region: CASPPSGTGGYGYTF. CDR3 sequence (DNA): TGTGCCAGCCCACCCTCCGGGACAGGGGGCTATGGCTACACCTTC.

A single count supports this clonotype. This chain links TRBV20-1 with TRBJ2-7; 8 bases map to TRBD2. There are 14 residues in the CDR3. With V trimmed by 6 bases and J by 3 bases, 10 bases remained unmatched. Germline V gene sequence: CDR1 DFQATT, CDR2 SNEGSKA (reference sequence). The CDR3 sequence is CSALGLALGYEQYF. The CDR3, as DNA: TGCAGTGCCCTAGGACTAGCTCTCGGCTACGAGCAGTACTTC.

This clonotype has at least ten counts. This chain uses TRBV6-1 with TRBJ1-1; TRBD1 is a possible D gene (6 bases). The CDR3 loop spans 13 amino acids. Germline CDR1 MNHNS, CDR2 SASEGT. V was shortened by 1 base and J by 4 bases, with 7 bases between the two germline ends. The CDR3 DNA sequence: TGTGCCAGCAGTGAAGTAGGGGGCACTGAAGCTTTCTTT. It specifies CASSEVGGTEAFF.

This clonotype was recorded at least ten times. The CDR3 nucleotides are TGTGCCAGCAGCTGGAGGGCCGAAGATACGCAGTATTTT. This codes for CASSWRAEDTQYF. The rearrangement links TRBV7-9 to TRBJ2-3, with TRBD2 as a possible D gene (6 bases). Germline assignment: CDR1 SEHNR and CDR2 FQNEAQ (reference sequence). V lost 4 bases and J 5 bases, leaving 10 bases between the germline ends. The CDR3 is made up of 13 amino acids.

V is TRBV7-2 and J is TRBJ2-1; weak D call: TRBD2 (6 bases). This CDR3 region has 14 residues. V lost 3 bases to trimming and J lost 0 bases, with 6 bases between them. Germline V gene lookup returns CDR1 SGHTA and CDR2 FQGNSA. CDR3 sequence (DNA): TGTGCCAGCAGCTTCGGGAGCTCCTACAATGAGCAGTTCTTC. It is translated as CASSFGSSYNEQFF.

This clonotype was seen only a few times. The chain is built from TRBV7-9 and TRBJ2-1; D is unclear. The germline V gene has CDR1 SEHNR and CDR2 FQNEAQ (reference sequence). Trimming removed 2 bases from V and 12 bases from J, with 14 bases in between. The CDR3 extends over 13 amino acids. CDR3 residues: CASSLSGTDTQFF. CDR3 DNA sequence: TGTGCCAGCAGCTTATCCGGCACAGATACGCAGTTCTTC.

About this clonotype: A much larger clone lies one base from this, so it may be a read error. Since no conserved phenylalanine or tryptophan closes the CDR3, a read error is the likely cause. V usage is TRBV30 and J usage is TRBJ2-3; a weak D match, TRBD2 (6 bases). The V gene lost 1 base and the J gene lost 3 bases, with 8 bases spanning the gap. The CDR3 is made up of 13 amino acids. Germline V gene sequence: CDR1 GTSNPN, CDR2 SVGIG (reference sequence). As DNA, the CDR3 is TGTGCCTGGAGTGAGGAGGGAACAGATACGCAGTATTGT. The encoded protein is CAWSEEGTDTQYC.

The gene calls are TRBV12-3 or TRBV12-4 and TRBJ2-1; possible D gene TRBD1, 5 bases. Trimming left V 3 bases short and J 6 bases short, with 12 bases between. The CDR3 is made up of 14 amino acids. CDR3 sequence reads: CASSLWFQGNEQFF. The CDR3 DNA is TGTGCCAGCAGTTTGTGGTTTCAGGGCAATGAGCAGTTCTTC.

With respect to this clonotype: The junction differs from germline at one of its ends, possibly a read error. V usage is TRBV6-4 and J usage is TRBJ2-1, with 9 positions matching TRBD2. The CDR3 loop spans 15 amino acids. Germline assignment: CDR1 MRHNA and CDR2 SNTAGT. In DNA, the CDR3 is TGTGCCTGCACCCGTGAAGCGGGAGGTAGGAATGAGCAGTCCTTC. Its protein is CACTREAGGRNEQSF.

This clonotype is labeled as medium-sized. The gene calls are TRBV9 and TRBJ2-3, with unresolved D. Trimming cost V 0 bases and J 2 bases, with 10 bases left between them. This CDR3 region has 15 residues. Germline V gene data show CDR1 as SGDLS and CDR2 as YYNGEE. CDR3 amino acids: CASSVDLAHTDTQYF. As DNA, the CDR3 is TGTGCCAGCAGCGTAGATTTAGCCCACACAGATACGCAGTATTTT.

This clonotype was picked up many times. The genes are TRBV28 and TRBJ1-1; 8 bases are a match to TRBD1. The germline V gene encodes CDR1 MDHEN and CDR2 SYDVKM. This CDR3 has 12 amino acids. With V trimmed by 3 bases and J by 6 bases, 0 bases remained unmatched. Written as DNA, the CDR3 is TGTGCCAGCAGTTTGGACAGGGCTGAAGCTTTCTTT. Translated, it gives CASSLDRAEAFF. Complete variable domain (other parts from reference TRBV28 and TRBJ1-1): DVKVTQSSRYLVKRTGEKVFLECVQDMDHENMFWYRQDPGLGLRLIYFSYDVKMKEKGDIPEGYSVSREKKERFSLILESASTNQTSMYLCASSLDRAEAFFGQGTRLTVV.

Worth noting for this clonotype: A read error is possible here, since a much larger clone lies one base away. The CDR3 sequence: CASSSIPPSGSLGDTQYF. In DNA form, the CDR3 reads TGTGCCAGCAGTTCTATCCCTCCTAGCGGGAGCTTGGGAGATACGCAGTATTTT. The V call is TRBV6-4, the J call TRBJ2-3; 10 bases line up with TRBD2. This CDR3 spans 18 amino acids. Germline V gives CDR1 MRHNA, CDR2 SNTAGT. J was trimmed by 5 bases and V by 5 bases; bases with no gene match: 16.

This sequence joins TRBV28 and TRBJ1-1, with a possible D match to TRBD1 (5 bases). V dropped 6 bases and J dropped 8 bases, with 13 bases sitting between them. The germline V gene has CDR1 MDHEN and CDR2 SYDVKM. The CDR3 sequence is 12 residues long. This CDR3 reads CASSPGLSEAFF. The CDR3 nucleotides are TGTGCCAGCAGCCCGGGACTTTCCGAAGCTTTCTTT.

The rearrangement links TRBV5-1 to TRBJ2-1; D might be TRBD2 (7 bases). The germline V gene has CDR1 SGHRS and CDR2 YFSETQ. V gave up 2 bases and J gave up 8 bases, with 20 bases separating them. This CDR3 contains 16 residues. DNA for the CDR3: TGCGCCAGCAGCTTTGGGGGGGGCGATATGGTCGATGAGCAGTTCTTC. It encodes CASSFGGGDMVDEQFF.

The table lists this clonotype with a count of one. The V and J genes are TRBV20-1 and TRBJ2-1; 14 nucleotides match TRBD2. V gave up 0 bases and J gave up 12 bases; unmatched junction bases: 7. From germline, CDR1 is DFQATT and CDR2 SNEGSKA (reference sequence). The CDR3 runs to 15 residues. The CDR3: CSARDGTSGGPRQFF. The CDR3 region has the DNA TGCAGTGCTAGAGATGGGACTAGCGGGGGCCCTAGGCAGTTCTTC.

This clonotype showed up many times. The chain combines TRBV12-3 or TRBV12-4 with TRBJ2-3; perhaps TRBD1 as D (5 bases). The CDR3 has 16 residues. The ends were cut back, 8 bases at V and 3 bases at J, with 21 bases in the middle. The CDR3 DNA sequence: TGTGCCAGCGATTCGGACACCCCTTGGGGTACAGATACGCAGTATTTT. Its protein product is CASDSDTPWGTDTQYF.

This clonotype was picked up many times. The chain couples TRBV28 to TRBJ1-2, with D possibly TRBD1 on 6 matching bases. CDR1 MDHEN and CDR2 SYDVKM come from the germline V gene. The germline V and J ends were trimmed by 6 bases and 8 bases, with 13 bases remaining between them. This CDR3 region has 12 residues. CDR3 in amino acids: CASRRRGAGYTF. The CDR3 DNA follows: TGTGCCAGCAGGCGGCGGGGGGCGGGCTACACCTTC.